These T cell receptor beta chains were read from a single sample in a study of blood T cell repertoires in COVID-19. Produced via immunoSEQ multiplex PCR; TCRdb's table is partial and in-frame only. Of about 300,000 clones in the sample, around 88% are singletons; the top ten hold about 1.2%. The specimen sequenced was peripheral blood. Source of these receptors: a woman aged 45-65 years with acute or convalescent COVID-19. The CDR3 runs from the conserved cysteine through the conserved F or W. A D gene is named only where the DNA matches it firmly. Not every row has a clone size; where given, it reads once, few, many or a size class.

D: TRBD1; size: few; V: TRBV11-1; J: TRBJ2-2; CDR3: CASSRTGAGELFF; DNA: TGTGCCAGCAGCCGGACAGGGGCCGGGGAGCTGTTTTTT
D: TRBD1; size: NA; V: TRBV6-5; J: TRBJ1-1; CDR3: CASSYGQGTLNTEAFF; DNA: TGTGCCAGCAGTTACGGACAGGGGACCCTTAACACTGAAGCTTTCTTT
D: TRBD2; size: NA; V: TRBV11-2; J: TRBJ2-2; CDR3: CASSLDRWASGWELFF; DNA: TGTGCCAGCAGCTTAGATCGTTGGGCTAGCGGATGGGAGCTGTTTTTT
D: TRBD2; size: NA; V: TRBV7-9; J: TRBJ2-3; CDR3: CASSLHGGGSDTQYF; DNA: TGTGCCAGCAGCTTACATGGGGGAGGGTCAGATACGCAGTATTTT
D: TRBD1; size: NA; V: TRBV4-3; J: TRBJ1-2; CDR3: CASSQDHQGATGSYTF; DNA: TGCGCCAGCAGCCAAGATCACCAGGGGGCGACGGGTAGCTACACCTTC
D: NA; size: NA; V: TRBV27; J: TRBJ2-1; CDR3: CASSFYRENEQFF; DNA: TGTGCCAGCAGTTTCTACAGGGAAAATGAGCAGTTCTTC
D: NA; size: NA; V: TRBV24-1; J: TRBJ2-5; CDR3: CATSDARSVETQYF; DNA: TGTGCCACCAGTGACGCTAGAAGTGTCGAGACCCAGTACTTC
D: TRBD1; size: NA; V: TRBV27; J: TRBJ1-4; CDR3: CASSSRFTGGGEKLFF; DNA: TGTGCCAGCAGTTCCCGCTTTACAGGGGGTGGCGAAAAACTGTTTTTT
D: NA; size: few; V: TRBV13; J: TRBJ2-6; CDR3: CASSSLSSGANVLTF; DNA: TGTGCCAGCAGCTCCCTCTCCTCTGGGGCCAACGTCCTGACTTTC
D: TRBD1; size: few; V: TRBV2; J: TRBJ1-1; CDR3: CASSRQGSAEAFF; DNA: TGTGCCAGCAGTCGACAGGGGAGCGCTGAAGCTTTCTTT
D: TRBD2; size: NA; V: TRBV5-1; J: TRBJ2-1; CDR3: CASSLGGTSGGNYNEQFF; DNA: TGCGCCAGCAGCTTGGGTGGGACTAGCGGGGGGAACTACAATGAGCAGTTCTTC
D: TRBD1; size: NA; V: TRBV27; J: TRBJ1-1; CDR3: CASSLWAPGGTEAFF; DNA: TGTGCCAGCAGTTTATGGGCCCCAGGGGGCACTGAAGCTTTCTTT
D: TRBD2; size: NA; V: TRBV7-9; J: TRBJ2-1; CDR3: CASSSGLAGYIQWEQFF; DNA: TGTGCCAGCAGCTCGGGACTAGCGGGCTATATACAATGGGAGCAGTTCTTC
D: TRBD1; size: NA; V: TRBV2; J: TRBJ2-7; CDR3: CASRGQTHSYEQYF; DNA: TGTGCCAGCAGGGGACAGACACACTCCTACGAGCAGTACTTC
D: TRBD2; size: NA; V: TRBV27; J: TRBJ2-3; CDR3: CASSPRGRSDTQYF; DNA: TGTGCCAGCAGTCCGCGCGGGAGGTCAGATACGCAGTATTTT
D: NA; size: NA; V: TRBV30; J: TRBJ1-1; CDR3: CAWIGGGLNTEAFF; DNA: TGTGCCTGGATCGGGGGAGGCTTGAACACTGAAGCTTTCTTT
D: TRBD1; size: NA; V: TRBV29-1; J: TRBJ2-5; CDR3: CSGTQGAGETQYF; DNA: TGCAGCGGTACCCAGGGGGCCGGGGAGACCCAGTACTTC
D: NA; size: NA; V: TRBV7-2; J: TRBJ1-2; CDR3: CASRRRQTLYGYTF; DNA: TGTGCCAGCAGACGCCGACAGACCCTCTATGGCTACACCTTC
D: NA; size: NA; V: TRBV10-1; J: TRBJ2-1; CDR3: CASSDDSLNYNEQFF; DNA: TGCGCCAGCAGCGATGACAGCCTAAACTACAATGAGCAGTTCTTC
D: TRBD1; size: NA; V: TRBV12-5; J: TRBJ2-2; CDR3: CASGLVLTGGIDGELFF; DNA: TGTGCTAGTGGTTTGGTTTTGACAGGGGGGATCGACGGGGAGCTGTTTTTT
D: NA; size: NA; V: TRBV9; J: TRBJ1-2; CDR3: CASSVIGANYGYTF; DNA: TGTGCCAGCAGCGTAATAGGGGCCAACTATGGCTACACCTTC
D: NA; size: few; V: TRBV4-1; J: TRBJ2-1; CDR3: CASSQEEYRANEQFF; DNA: TGCGCCAGCAGCCAAGAAGAGTACAGGGCGAATGAGCAGTTCTTC
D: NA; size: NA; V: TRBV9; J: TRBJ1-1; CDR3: CASSVVSLAPEAFF; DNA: TGTGCCAGCAGCGTAGTCTCTTTGGCCCCTGAAGCTTTCTTT
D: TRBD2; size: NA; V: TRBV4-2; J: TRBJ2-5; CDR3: CASSQEVGGALETQYF; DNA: TGTGCCAGCAGCCAAGAGGTCGGGGGGGCCTTAGAGACCCAGTACTTC
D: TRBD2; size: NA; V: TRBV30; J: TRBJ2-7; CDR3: CAWDRTSGSLEQYF; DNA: TGTGCCTGGGATCGGACTAGCGGGAGTCTCGAGCAGTACTTC
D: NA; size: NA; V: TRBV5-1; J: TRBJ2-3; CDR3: CASSLSSPQDTQYF; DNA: TGCGCCAGCAGCTTGTCTAGCCCCCAAGATACGCAGTATTTT
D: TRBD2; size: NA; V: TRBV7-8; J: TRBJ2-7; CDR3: CASSYLSGSVGEQYF; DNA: TGTGCCAGCAGCTACCTTAGCGGGAGTGTAGGCGAGCAGTACTTC
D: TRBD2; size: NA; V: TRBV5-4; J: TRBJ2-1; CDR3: CASSFPSSGAGDEQFF; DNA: TGTGCCAGCAGCTTTCCTTCTAGCGGGGCGGGCGATGAGCAGTTCTTC
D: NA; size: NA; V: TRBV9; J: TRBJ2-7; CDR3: CASSVDPGRPGEQYF; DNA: TGTGCCAGCAGCGTAGATCCCGGGAGACCTGGCGAGCAGTACTTC